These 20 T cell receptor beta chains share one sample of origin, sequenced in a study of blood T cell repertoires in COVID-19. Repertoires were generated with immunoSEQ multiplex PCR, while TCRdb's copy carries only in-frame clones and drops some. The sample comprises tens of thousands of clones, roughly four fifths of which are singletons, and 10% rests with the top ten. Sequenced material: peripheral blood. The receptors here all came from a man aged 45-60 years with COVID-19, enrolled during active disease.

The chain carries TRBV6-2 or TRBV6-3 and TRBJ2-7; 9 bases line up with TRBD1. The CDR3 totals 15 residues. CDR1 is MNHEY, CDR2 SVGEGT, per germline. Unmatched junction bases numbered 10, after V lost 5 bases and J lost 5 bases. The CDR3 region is CASSAPGQGSHEQYF. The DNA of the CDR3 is TGTGCCAGCAGTGCCCCGGGACAGGGATCCCACGAGCAGTACTTC.

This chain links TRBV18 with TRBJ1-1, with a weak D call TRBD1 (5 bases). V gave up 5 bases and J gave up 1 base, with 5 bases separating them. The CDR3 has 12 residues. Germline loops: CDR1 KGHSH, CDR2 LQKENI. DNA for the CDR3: TGTGCCAGCTCAAGGGGGAACACTGAAGCTTTCTTT. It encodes CASSRGNTEAFF.

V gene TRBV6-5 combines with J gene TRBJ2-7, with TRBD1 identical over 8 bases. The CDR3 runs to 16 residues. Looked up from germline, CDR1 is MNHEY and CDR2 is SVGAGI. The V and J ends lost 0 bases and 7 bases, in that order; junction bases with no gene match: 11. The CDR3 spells CASSYSATGDTREQYF. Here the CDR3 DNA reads TGTGCCAGCAGTTACTCTGCGACAGGGGACACTAGGGAGCAGTACTTC.

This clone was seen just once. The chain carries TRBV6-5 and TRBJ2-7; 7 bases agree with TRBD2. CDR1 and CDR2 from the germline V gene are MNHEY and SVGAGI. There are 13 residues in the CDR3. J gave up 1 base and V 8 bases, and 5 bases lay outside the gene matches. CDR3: CASRKGLSYEQYF. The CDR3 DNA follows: TGTGCCAGCCGGAAGGGACTATCCTACGAGCAGTACTTC.

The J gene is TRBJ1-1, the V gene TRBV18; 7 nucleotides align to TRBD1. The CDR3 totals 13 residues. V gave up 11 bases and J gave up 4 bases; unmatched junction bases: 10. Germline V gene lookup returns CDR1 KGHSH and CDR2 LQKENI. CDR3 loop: CAGEGAGGTEAFF. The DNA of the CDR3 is TGTGCCGGAGAGGGGGCAGGGGGCACTGAAGCTTTCTTT.

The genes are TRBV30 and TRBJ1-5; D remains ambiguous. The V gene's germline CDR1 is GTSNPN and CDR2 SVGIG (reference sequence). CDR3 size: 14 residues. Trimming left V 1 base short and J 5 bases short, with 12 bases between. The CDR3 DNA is TGTGCCTGGAGTGGCCGGCCGCAGGATCAGCCCCAGCATTTT. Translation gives CAWSGRPQDQPQHF.

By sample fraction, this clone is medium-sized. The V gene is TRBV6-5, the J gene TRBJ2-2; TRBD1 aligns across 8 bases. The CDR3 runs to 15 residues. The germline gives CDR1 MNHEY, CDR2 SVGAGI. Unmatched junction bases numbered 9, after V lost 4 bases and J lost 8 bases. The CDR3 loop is CASSSQGASPGELFF. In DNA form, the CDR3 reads TGTGCCAGCAGTTCCCAGGGGGCTTCCCCGGGGGAGCTGTTTTTT.

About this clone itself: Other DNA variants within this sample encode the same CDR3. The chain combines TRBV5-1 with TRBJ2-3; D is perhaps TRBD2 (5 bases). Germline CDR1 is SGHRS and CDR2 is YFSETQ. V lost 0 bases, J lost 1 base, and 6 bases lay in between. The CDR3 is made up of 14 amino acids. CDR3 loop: CASSLGGGTDTQYF. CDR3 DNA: TGCGCCAGCAGCTTGGGGGGAGGCACAGATACGCAGTATTTT.

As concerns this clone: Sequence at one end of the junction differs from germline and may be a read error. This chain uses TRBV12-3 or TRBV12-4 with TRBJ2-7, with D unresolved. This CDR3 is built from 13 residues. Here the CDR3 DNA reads TGTGCCAGCTGTTTGGGCCAAACCTACGAGCTGTACTTC. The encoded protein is CASCLGQTYELYF.

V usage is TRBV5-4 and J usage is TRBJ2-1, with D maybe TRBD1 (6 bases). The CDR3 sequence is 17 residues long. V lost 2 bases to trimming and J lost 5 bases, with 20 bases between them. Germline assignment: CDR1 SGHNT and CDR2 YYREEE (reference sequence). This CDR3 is CASSLEPNRQGNNEQFF. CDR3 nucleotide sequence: TGTGCCAGCAGCTTAGAGCCGAACCGGCAGGGGAACAATGAGCAGTTCTTC. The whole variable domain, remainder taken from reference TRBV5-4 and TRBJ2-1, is ETGVTQSPTHLIKTRGQQVTLRCSSQSGHNTVSWYQQALGQGPQFIFQYYREEENGRGNFPPRFSGLQFPNYSSELNVNALELDDSALYLCASSLEPNRQGNNEQFFGPGTRLTVL.

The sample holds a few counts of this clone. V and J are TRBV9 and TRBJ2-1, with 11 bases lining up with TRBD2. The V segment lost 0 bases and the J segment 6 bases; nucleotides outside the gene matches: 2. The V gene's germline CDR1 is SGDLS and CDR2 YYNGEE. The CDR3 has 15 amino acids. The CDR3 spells CASSVGTSGSNEQFF. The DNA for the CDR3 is TGTGCCAGCAGCGTAGGCACTAGCGGGAGCAATGAGCAGTTCTTC.

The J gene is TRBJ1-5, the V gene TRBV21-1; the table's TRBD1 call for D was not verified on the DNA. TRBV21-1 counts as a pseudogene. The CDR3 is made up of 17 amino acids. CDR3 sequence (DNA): TGTGCCAGCAGCATCCTGGGCAGGCATTATAGCAATCAGCCCCAGCATTTT. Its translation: CASSILGRHYSNQPQHF.

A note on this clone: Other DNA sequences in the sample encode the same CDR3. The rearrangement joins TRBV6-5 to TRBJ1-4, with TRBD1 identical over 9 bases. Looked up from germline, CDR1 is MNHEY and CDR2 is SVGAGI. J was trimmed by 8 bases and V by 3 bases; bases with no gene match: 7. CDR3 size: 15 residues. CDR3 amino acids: CASSYQGQGKEKLFF. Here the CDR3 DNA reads TGTGCCAGCAGTTATCAGGGACAGGGCAAGGAAAAACTGTTTTTT.

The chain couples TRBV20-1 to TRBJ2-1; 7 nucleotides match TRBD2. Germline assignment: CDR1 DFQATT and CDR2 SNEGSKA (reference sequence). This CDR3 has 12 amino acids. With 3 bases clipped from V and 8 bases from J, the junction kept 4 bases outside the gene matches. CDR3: CSASTRGDEQFF. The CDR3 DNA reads TGCAGTGCTAGTACCCGGGGGGATGAGCAGTTCTTC.

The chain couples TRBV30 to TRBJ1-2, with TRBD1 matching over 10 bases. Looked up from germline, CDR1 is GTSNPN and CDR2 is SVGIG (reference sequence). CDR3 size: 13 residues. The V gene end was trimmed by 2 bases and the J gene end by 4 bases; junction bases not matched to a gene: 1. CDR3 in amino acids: CAWSRDRGYGYTF. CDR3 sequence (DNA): TGTGCCTGGAGTCGGGACAGGGGCTATGGCTACACCTTC.

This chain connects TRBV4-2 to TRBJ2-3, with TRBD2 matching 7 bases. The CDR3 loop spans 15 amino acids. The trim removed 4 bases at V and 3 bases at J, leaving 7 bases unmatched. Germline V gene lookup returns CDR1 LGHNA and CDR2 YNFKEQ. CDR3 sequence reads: CASSLLGGETDTQYF. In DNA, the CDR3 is TGTGCCAGCAGCCTTTTGGGGGGGGAGACAGATACGCAGTATTTT.

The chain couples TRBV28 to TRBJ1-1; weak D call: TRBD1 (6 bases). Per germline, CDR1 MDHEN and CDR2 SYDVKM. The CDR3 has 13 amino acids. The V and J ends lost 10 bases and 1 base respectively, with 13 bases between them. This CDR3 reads CATHGQPNTEAFF. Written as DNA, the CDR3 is TGTGCCACCCACGGACAGCCGAACACTGAAGCTTTCTTT.

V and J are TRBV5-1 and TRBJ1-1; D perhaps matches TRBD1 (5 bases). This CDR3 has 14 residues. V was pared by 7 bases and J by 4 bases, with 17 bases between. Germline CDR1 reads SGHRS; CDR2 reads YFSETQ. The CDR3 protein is CASASGRGGTEAFF. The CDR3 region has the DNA TGCGCCAGCGCCTCGGGGAGGGGAGGCACTGAAGCTTTCTTT. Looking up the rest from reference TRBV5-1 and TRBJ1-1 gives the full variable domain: KAGVTQTPRYLIKTRGQQVTLSCSPISGHRSVSWYQQTPGQGLQFLFEYFSETQRNKGNFPGRFSGRQFSNSRSEMNVSTLELGDSALYLCASASGRGGTEAFFGQGTRLTVV.

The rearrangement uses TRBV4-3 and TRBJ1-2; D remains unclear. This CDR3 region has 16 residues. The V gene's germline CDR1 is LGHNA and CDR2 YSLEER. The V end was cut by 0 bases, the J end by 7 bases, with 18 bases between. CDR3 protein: CASSQDRSGQSPGYTF. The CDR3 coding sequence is TGCGCCAGCAGCCAAGATCGATCTGGGCAGAGCCCTGGCTACACCTTC.

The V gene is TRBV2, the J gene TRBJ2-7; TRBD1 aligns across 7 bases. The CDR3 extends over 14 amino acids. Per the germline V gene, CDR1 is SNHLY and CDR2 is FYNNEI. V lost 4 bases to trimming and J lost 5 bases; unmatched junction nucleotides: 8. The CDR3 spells CASSVHRGDDEQYF. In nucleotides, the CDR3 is TGTGCCAGCAGTGTGCACAGGGGTGACGACGAGCAGTACTTC.